This TCR beta chain was captured in a study of blood T cell repertoires in COVID-19. Study details: Acute-phase and convalescent COVID-19 samples originated in the United States, Italy and Spain. Sample material is recorded as cDNA or gDNA derived from T cells, B-cell-depleted T cells, or PBMCs.

Per the germline V gene, CDR1 is SGHRS and CDR2 is YFSETQ. V was shortened by 0 bases and J by 2 bases, with 12 bases between the two germline ends. This CDR3 region has 15 residues. How the authors handled the data: Counts of nucleated cells, estimated from reference gene primer amplification, were obtained. Data came from immunoSEQ multiplex PCR; TCRdb stores just in-frame clones and leaves some out. V, J and clone size are those of that table, while D and trimming were read from the DNA. The sample lists about 230,000 clones; around 83% were seen once. Sequences were obtained from peripheral blood. This clonotype originated in a man aged 40-55 years with active or convalescent COVID-19. The chain has TRBV5-1 and TRBJ2-7, with D maybe TRBD2 (5 bases). The CDR3 sequence: CASSLGTAGAYEQYF. The CDR3 bases are TGCGCCAGCAGCTTGGGGACCGCCGGGGCCTACGAGCAGTACTTC.